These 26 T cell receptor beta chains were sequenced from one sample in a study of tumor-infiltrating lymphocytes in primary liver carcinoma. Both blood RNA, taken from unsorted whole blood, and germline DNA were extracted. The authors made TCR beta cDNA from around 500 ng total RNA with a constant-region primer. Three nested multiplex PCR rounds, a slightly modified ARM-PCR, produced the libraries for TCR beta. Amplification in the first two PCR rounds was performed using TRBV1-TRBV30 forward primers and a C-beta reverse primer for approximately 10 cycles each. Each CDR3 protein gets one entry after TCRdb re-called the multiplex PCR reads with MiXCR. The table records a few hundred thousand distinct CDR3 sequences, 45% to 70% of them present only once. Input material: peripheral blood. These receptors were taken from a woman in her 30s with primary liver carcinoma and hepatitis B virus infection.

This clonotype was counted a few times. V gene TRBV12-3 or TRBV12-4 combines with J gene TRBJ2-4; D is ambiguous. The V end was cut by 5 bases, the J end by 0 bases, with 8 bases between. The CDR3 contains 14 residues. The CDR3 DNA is TGTGCCAGCAGTCGGAATGGAGCCAAAAACATTCAGTACTTC. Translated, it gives CASSRNGAKNIQYF.

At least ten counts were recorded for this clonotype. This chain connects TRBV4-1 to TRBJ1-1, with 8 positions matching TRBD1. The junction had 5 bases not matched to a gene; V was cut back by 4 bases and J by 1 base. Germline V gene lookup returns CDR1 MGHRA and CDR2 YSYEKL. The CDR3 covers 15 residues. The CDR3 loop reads CASSRGQGGNTEAFF. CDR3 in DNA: TGCGCCAGCAGCCGCGGACAGGGAGGGAACACTGAAGCTTTCTTT.

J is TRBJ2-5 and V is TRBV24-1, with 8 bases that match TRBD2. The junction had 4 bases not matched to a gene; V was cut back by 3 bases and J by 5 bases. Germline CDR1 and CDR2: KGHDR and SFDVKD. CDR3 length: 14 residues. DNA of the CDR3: TGTGCCACCAGTGATGCGTCGGGAGGGGAGACCCAGTACTTC. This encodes CATSDASGGETQYF.

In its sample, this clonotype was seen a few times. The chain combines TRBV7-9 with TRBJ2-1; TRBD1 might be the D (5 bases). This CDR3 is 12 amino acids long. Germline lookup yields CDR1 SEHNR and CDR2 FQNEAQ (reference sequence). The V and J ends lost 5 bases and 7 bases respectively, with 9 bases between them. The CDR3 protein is CASSPQGNEQFF. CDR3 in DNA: TGTGCCAGCAGCCCCCAGGGAAATGAGCAGTTCTTC.

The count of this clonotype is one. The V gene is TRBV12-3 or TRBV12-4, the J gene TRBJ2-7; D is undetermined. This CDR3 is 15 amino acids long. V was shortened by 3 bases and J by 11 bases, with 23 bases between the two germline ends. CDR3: CASSFGRPSAYEEYF. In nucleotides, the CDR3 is TGTGCCAGCAGTTTTGGTAGACCCAGCGCCTATGAGGAGTACTTC.

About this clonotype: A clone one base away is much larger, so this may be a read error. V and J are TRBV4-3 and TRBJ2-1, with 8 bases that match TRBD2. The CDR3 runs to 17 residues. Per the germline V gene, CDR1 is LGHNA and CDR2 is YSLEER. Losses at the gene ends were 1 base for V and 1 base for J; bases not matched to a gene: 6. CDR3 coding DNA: TGCGCCAGCAGCCAAGGGTGGATAGCGGGGTCCTACAATGAGCAGTTCTTC. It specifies CASSQGWIAGSYNEQFF.

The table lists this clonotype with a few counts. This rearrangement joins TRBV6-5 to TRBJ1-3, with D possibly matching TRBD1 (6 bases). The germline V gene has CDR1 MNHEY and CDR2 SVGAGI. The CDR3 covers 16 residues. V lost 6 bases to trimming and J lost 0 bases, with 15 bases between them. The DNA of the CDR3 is TGTGCCAGCAGCTTGACAGGCCTATTCTCTGGAAACACCATATATTTT. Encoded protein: CASSLTGLFSGNTIYF.

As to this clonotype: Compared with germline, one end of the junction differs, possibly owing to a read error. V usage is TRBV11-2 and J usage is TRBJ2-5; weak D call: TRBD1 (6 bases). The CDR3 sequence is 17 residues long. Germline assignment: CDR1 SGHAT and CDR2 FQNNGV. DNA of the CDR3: TGTGCTAGCAGTCTTCTTCTGAGTGGACAGAGGATAGAGACCCAGTACTTC. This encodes CASSLLLSGQRIETQYF.

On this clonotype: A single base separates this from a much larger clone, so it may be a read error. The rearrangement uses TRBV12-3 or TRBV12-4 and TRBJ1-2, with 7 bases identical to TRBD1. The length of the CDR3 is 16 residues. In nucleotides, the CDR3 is TGTCCCAGCAGTTTAGTCCCAACGACAGGGACCTATGGCTACACCTTC. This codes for CPSSLVPTTGTYGYTF.

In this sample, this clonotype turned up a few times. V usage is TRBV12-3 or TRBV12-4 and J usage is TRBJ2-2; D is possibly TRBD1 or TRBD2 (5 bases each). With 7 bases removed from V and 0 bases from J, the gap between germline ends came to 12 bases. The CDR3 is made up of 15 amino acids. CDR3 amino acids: CASTLGGANTGELFF. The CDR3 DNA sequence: TGTGCCAGCACCCTTGGGGGAGCGAACACCGGGGAGCTGTTTTTT.

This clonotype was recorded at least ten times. The CDR3 nucleotides read TGTGCCAGCAGCCTCAGGGACAAGGGCAATGAGCAGTTCTTC. Amino acids: CASSLRDKGNEQFF. This rearrangement joins TRBV11-3 to TRBJ2-1; D might be TRBD1 (6 bases). V lost 5 bases and J lost 6, with 14 bases in between. The CDR3 is 14 residues long. Germline V lookup: CDR1 SGHNT, CDR2 YENEEA.

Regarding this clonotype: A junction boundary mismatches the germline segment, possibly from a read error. DNA for the CDR3: TGTGCCAGTAGCTTAGGGCAGGCATTCGGTAGCGAGCAGTACTTC. Translated, it gives CASSLGQAFGSEQYF. The chain combines TRBV11-3 with TRBJ2-7, with D hard to call. Germline loops: CDR1 SGHNT, CDR2 YENEEA. This CDR3 region has 15 residues.

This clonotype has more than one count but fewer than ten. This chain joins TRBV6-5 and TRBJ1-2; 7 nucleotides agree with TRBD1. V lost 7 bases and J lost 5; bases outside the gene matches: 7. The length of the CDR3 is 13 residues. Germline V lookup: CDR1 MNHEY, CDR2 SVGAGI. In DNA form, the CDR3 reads TGTGCCAGCATCAGCGCAGGGGGATATGGCTACACCTTC. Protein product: CASISAGGYGYTF.

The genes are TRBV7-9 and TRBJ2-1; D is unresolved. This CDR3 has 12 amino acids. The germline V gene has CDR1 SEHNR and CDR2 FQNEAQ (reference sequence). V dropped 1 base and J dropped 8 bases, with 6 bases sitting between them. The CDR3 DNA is TGTGCCAGCAGCTTAGGATCACATGAGCAGTTCTTC. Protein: CASSLGSHEQFF.

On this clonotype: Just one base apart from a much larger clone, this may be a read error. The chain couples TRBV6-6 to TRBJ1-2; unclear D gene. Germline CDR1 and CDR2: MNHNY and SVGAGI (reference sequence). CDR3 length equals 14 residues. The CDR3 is CASSYSNSVDGYAF. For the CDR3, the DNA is TGTGCCAGCAGTTACTCGAACTCAGTAGATGGCTACGCCTTC.

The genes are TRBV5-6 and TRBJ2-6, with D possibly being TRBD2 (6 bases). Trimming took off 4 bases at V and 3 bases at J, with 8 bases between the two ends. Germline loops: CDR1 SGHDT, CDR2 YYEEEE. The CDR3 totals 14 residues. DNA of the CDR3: TGTGCCAGCAGCCGGGGGTTTGGGGCCAACGTCCTGACTTTC. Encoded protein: CASSRGFGANVLTF.

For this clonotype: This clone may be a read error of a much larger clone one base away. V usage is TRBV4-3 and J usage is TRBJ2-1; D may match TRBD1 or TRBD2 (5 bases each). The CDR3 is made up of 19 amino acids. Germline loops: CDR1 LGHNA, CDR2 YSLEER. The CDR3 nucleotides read TGCGCCAACAGCCAAGATAGGGGACCAGTTGGCGATTCGTTTGATGAGCAGTTCTTC. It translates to CANSQDRGPVGDSFDEQFF.

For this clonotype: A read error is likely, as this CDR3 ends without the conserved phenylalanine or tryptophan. The DNA for the CDR3 is TGTGCCAGCAGTTTACGTAGGCAGAACAATGAGCAGTTCCTC. It is translated as CASSLRRQNNEQFL. The chain has TRBV12-3 or TRBV12-4 and TRBJ2-1, with no clear D. The V end was cut by 2 bases, the J end by 5 bases, with 10 bases between. There are 14 residues in the CDR3.

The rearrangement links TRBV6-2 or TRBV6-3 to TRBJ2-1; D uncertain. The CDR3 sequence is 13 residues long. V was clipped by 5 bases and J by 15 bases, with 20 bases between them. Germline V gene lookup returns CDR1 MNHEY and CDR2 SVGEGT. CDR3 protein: CASSRTAFRDPFF. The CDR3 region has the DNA TGTGCCAGCAGTCGAACTGCCTTTCGCGATCCGTTCTTC.

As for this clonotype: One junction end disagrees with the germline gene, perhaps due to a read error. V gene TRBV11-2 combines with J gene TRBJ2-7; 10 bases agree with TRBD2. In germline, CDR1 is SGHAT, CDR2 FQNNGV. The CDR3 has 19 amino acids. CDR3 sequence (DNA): TGTGCCAGCAGCCAGAACTTCCCCCAACCTAGCGGGAGACGATGCGAGCACTACTTC. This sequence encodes CASSQNFPQPSGRRCEHYF.

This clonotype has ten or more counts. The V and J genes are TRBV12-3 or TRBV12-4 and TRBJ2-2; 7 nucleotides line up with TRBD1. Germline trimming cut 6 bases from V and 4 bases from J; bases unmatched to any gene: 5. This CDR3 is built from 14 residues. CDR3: CASRRDSGTGELFF. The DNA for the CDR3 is TGTGCCAGCAGACGGGACAGCGGCACCGGGGAGCTGTTTTTT.

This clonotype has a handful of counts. The CDR3 reads CATYPNRGYNEQFF. The CDR3 nucleotides read TGTGCCACTTACCCCAACAGGGGATACAATGAGCAGTTCTTC. This chain uses TRBV6-5 with TRBJ2-1; TRBD1 agrees at 7 bases. There are 14 residues in the CDR3. The V and J ends lost 10 bases and 4 bases, in that order; junction bases with no gene match: 10. Germline loops: CDR1 MNHEY, CDR2 SVGAGI.

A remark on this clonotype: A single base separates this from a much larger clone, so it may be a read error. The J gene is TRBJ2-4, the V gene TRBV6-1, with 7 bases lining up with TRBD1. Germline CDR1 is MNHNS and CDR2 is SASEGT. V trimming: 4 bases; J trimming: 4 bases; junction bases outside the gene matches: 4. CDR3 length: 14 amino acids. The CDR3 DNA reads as TGTGCCAGCAGTGGTGAGGGACAGAAAAACATTCAGTACTTC. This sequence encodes CASSGEGQKNIQYF.

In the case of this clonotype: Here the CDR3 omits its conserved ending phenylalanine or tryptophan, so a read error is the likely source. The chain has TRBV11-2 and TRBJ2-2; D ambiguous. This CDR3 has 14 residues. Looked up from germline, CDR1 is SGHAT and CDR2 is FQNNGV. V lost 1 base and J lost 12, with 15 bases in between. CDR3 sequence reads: CASSLVGKIGKLFL. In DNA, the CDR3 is TGTGCCAGCAGCTTAGTCGGCAAAATTGGGAAGCTGTTTCTT.

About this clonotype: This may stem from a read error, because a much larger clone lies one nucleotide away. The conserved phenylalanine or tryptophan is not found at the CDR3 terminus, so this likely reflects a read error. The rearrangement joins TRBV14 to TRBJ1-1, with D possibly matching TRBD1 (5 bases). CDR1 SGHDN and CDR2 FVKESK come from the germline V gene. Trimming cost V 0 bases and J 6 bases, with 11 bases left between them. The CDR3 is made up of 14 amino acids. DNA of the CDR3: TGTGCCAGCAGCCAAGAGGTTCGGGGCTCTGAAGCTTTCTCT. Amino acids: CASSQEVRGSEAFS.

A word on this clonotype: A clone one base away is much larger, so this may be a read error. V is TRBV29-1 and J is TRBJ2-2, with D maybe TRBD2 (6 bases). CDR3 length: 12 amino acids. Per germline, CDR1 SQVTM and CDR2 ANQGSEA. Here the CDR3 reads CCVLGGTGELFF. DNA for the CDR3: TGCTGCGTTTTGGGAGGCACCGGGGAGCTGTTTTTT.